The 15 T cell receptor beta chains below were found in one sample sequenced in a study of blood T cell repertoires in COVID-19. Some clones are missing from TCRdb's copy, which holds only in-frame ones; the method was immunoSEQ multiplex PCR. The data hold 80,000 or so clones, with approximately 85% observed a single time. Source material: peripheral blood. The receptors come from a man aged 45-60 years with COVID-19, enrolled during active disease.

The V call is TRBV19, the J call TRBJ2-4; the D is unclear. This CDR3 spans 17 amino acids. Germline CDR1 and CDR2: LNHDA and SQIVND (reference sequence). Trimming took off 7 bases at V and 0 bases at J, with 19 bases between the two ends. The CDR3 DNA is TGTGCCAGTATCGAGACGGAACAGTTTAGAGCCAAAAACATTCAGTACTTC. Amino acids: CASIETEQFRAKNIQYF.

The V call is TRBV6-2 or TRBV6-3, the J call TRBJ2-3; TRBD2 agrees at 15 bases. V was pared by 6 bases and J by 4 bases, with 5 bases of the junction left unmatched. The CDR3 covers 16 residues. In germline, CDR1 is MNHEY, CDR2 SVGEGT. The CDR3 DNA sequence: TGTGCCAGCAGCTCAGGACTAGCGGGAGGGGCAGATACGCAGTATTTT. The encoded protein is CASSSGLAGGADTQYF.

The chain has TRBV6-4 and TRBJ1-1; no firm D call. Germline CDR1 is MRHNA and CDR2 is SNTAGT. Trimming pared 3 bases from V and 5 bases from J, leaving 10 bases between. The CDR3 contains 13 residues. CDR3 nucleotide sequence: TGTGCCAGCAGTGAGTCCCCCAGGACTGAAGCTTTCTTT. Amino acids: CASSESPRTEAFF.

J is TRBJ2-3 and V is TRBV10-1; TRBD1 aligns across 10 bases. This CDR3 is 14 amino acids long. V shed 4 bases, J shed 6 bases, and the junction held 4 bases outside the gene matches. Germline CDR1 is WNHNN and CDR2 is SYGVQD (reference sequence). The CDR3, as DNA: TGCGCCAGCAGTGGAGGGACAGGGGTCGATACGCAGTATTTT. Protein sequence: CASSGGTGVDTQYF.

The chain recombines TRBV4-3 with TRBJ2-7; D is possibly TRBD1 (6 bases). The CDR3 is 15 amino acids. Germline V gives CDR1 LGHNA, CDR2 YSLEER. V was shortened by 0 bases and J by 1 base, with 10 bases between the two germline ends. CDR3 bases: TGCGCCAGCAGCCAAGATATTAGGGGGTCCTACGAGCAGTACTTC. Encoded protein: CASSQDIRGSYEQYF.

V gene TRBV5-1 combines with J gene TRBJ1-6; D is uncertain. The V gene lost 0 bases and the J gene lost 6 bases, with 10 bases spanning the gap. The length of the CDR3 is 15 residues. Germline V gene lookup returns CDR1 SGHRS and CDR2 YFSETQ. CDR3 protein: CASSLDQRANSPLHF. CDR3 bases: TGCGCCAGCAGCTTGGACCAGCGGGCTAATTCACCCCTCCACTTT.

This chain links TRBV5-1 with TRBJ1-5, with D hard to call. Germline loops: CDR1 SGHRS, CDR2 YFSETQ. The CDR3 has 15 residues. Trimming pared 0 bases from V and 0 bases from J, leaving 7 bases between. CDR3 region: CASSLDNYSNQPQHF. CDR3 bases: TGCGCCAGCAGCTTGGACAATTATAGCAATCAGCCCCAGCATTTT.

The rearrangement links TRBV12-3 or TRBV12-4 to TRBJ1-6, with D maybe TRBD1 (5 bases). The V end was cut by 6 bases, the J end by 10 bases, with 13 bases between. The CDR3 has 13 amino acids. This chain's CDR3 is CASSTRQFSPLHF. For the CDR3, the DNA is TGTGCCAGCAGCACAAGACAGTTCTCACCCCTCCACTTT.

The V call is TRBV5-4, the J call TRBJ2-7, with unresolved D. This CDR3 is built from 13 residues. The V end was cut by 0 bases, the J end by 3 bases, with 7 bases between. The germline CDR1 and CDR2 sequences are SGHNT and YYREEE (reference sequence). The CDR3 coding sequence is TGTGCCAGCAGCTTGGGGCTAGTCTACGAGCAGTACTTC. This codes for CASSLGLVYEQYF.

J is TRBJ2-1 and V is TRBV29-1, with a tentative D call TRBD2 (5 bases). Germline V gene lookup returns CDR1 SQVTM and CDR2 ANQGSEA. This CDR3 comprises 13 residues. Trimming stripped 6 bases from V and 3 bases from J, with 12 bases between. CDR3 in DNA: TGCAGCGTAGCGGCAGCAATCTACAATGAGCAGTTCTTC. Its protein product is CSVAAAIYNEQFF.

The chain uses TRBV3-1 (or the pseudogene TRBV3-2) and TRBJ2-3, with 12 bases identical to TRBD2. Germline CDR1 reads LGHDT; CDR2 reads YNNKEL (reference sequence). With V trimmed by 4 bases and J by 4 bases, 6 bases remained unmatched. The CDR3 runs to 16 residues. CDR3 nucleotides: TGTGCCAGCAGCCCAATACTAGCGGGAGGCCCAGATACGCAGTATTTT. Protein: CASSPILAGGPDTQYF.

In this sample, this clone turned up once. The chain employs TRBV28 and TRBJ2-3; D may be TRBD1 (6 bases). Trimming cost V 1 base and J 10 bases, with 9 bases left between them. The CDR3 totals 12 residues. Germline CDR1 reads MDHEN; CDR2 reads SYDVKM. Here the CDR3 DNA reads TGTGCCAGCAGTTTATACAGGGCCGCGCAGTATTTT. Its translation: CASSLYRAAQYF. Filled out from reference TRBV28 and TRBJ2-3, the complete variable domain reads DVKVTQSSRYLVKRTGEKVFLECVQDMDHENMFWYRQDPGLGLRLIYFSYDVKMKEKGDIPEGYSVSREKKERFSLILESASTNQTSMYLCASSLYRAAQYFGPGTRLTVL.

The V call is TRBV13, the J call TRBJ1-1; TRBD1 might be the D (6 bases). This CDR3 comprises 16 residues. Germline values: CDR1 PRHDT, CDR2 FYEKMQ (reference sequence). Trimming removed 4 bases from V and 5 bases from J, with 20 bases in between. The CDR3, as DNA: TGTGCCAGCAGCTACCTCGCGGGGGGGCGGAGGACTGAAGCTTTCTTT. Translated: CASSYLAGGRRTEAFF.

The chain recombines TRBV7-9 with TRBJ2-5, with 9 nucleotides matching TRBD2. V lost 1 base, J lost 5 bases, and 5 bases stayed unmatched. This CDR3 region has 15 residues. Germline CDR1 SEHNR, CDR2 FQNEAQ (reference sequence). The CDR3 loop reads CASSLGGRAWETQYF. The CDR3 DNA follows: TGTGCCAGCAGCTTAGGCGGGAGGGCCTGGGAGACCCAGTACTTC.

The chain combines TRBV20-1 with TRBJ1-2; 8 positions agree with TRBD1. Germline-derived CDR1 and CDR2 are DFQATT and SNEGSKA (reference sequence). This CDR3 spans 14 amino acids. Trimming removed 3 bases from V and 7 bases from J; junction bases left unmatched: 10. The CDR3 DNA follows: TGCAGTGCTAGTAGGAACCAGGGGGCGAGTGGCTACACCTTC. Encoded protein: CSASRNQGASGYTF.